This T cell receptor beta chain came from a study of OX40 agonist ivuxolimab in advanced cancers. Study summary: Patients received ivuxolimab, an agonistic anti-OX40 (CD134) antibody. At doses from 0.01 to 10 mg/kg, patients were given intravenous ivuxolimab every 2 weeks. Dose-escalation patients were diagnosed with hepatocellular carcinoma, melanoma, renal cell cancer or head and neck cancer. Having had anti-PD-1, anti-PD-L1 or anti-CTLA-4 therapy before was allowed, and approximately 40% had some.

The protocol was immunoSEQ multiplex PCR, while the TCRdb copy is restricted to in-frame clones and leaves out a portion. The sample holds some 82,000 clones; almost 90% are singletons and the top ten take less than 0.85%. This CDR3 has 18 amino acids. The V gene's germline CDR1 is SGHRS and CDR2 YFSETQ. V gave up 0 bases and J gave up 5 bases; unmatched junction bases: 10. The clonotype comes from an adult with an advanced solid tumor such as melanoma, head and neck, liver or kidney cancer. This chain connects TRBV5-1 to TRBJ2-3; TRBD2 matches at 12 bases. Here the sequenced sample was CD4+ or CD8+ T cells sorted from blood, taken in a trial of the OX40 agonist ivuxolimab. The CDR3 spells CASSLETSGSYGGDTQYF. The CDR3 DNA sequence: TGCGCCAGCAGCTTGGAGACTAGCGGGAGCTACGGGGGAGATACGCAGTATTTT.